The 9 T cell receptor beta chains below all came from one sample that was sequenced in a study of shared clonotypes between healthy human individuals. Measured with immunoSEQ multiplex PCR; TCRdb has only the in-frame clones, and not every one. The table lists over a million clones, 95% to 97% of them singletons, with 1.2% in the top ten. Sequencing was carried out using naive CD4+ T cells sorted from blood. Indicated subset: CD45RA+ positively selected. The receptors were gathered from a man younger than 40 in good health.

The rearrangement joins TRBV6-6 to TRBJ2-7; 9 bases align to TRBD1. Unmatched junction bases numbered 6, after V lost 6 bases and J lost 3 bases. This CDR3 has 14 amino acids. Germline CDR1 reads MNHNY; CDR2 reads SVGAGI (reference sequence). The CDR3 region has the DNA TGTGCCAGCAGGACACAGGGGGCACGCTACGAGCAGTACTTC. This encodes CASRTQGARYEQYF.

The genes are TRBV5-8 and TRBJ2-7; TRBD1 aligns across 7 bases. Germline V CDR1 and CDR2: SGHTS, YDEGEE. V lost 0 bases and J lost 2; bases outside the gene matches: 11. The CDR3 extends over 17 amino acids. The CDR3 DNA reads TGTGCCAGCAGCTTGGGGGCAGGGGGAATTTCGCCCTACGAGCAGTACTTC. It is translated as CASSLGAGGISPYEQYF.

Regarding this clone: Germline is not matched at one junction end, which may reflect a read error. The J gene is TRBJ1-1, the V gene TRBV7-7; D possibly corresponds to TRBD1 (5 bases). The CDR3 runs to 16 residues. Germline CDR1 is SSHAT and CDR2 is FNYEAQ (reference sequence). The chain's CDR3 is CASSCGTGDRDTEAFF. The CDR3, as DNA: TGTGCTAGCAGTTGTGGGACCGGGGATCGGGACACTGAAGCTTTCTTT.

V is TRBV6-6 and J is TRBJ2-7; 10 bases are a match to TRBD1. This CDR3 contains 15 residues. The J segment lost 2 bases and the V segment lost 6 bases, leaving 7 bases of the junction unmatched. Per the germline V gene, CDR1 is MNHNY and CDR2 is SVGAGI (reference sequence). The CDR3 here is CASRAGTGAPYEQYF. The DNA for the CDR3 is TGTGCCAGCAGGGCCGGGACAGGGGCCCCCTACGAGCAGTACTTC.

The genes are TRBV14 and TRBJ2-7; 7 bases agree with TRBD2. J gave up 1 base and V 0 bases, and 3 bases lay outside the gene matches. The CDR3 loop spans 15 amino acids. CDR1 SGHDN and CDR2 FVKESK come from the germline V gene. CDR3 sequence (DNA): TGTGCCAGCAGCCAAGAGGGACTACCATCCTACGAGCAGTACTTC. Its translation is CASSQEGLPSYEQYF. The complete variable domain, with remaining parts taken from reference TRBV14 and TRBJ2-7, reads EAGVTQFPSHSVIEKGQTVTLRCDPISGHDNLYWYRRVMGKEIKFLLHFVKESKQDESGMPNNRFLAERTGGTYSTLKVQPAELEDSGVYFCASSQEGLPSYEQYFGPGTRLTVT.

This clone was picked up one time. The rearrangement joins TRBV4-3 to TRBJ1-2; D is possibly TRBD1 (6 bases). The CDR3 covers 17 residues. V was cut by 2 bases and J by 4 bases, with 20 bases left in between. Germline CDR1 is LGHNA and CDR2 is YSLEER. The CDR3 region has the DNA TGCGCCAGCAGCCAATTCCCTTCGGACAGAGGTCCCTATGGCTACACCTTC. This gives the protein CASSQFPSDRGPYGYTF.

V and J are TRBV5-1 and TRBJ2-3; 11 bases are a match to TRBD1. The CDR3 extends over 17 amino acids. Trimming at V came to 1 base and at J to 8 bases, leaving 12 bases not matched to a gene. Per the germline V gene, CDR1 is SGHRS and CDR2 is YFSETQ. DNA for the CDR3: TGCGCCAGCAGCTTGTCCGGGACAGGGGGATTAGCGGGTACGCAGTATTTT. It yields the protein CASSLSGTGGLAGTQYF.

The chain carries TRBV5-1 and TRBJ2-2; 13 bases are shared with TRBD2. In germline, CDR1 is SGHRS, CDR2 YFSETQ. This CDR3 contains 17 residues. With 3 bases clipped from V and 6 bases from J, the junction kept 8 bases outside the gene matches. DNA for the CDR3: TGCGCCAGCAGCTCCGGACTAGCGGGAGTTGCGGCCGGGGAGCTGTTTTTT. Encoded protein: CASSSGLAGVAAGELFF.

The V and J genes are TRBV7-2 and TRBJ2-3; D is unresolved. The CDR3 is 16 amino acids. Between the trimmed V and J ends, which lost 4 bases and 4 bases, there was a span of 18 bases. Looked up from germline, CDR1 is SGHTA and CDR2 is FQGNSA. The CDR3 DNA sequence: TGTGCCAGCAGCTCCAGGTTCTCGGACGAGGCAGATACGCAGTATTTT. Translating it yields CASSSRFSDEADTQYF.